A single sample gave rise to the 27 T cell receptor beta chains below, sequenced in a study of blood T cell repertoires in COVID-19. Profiled with immunoSEQ multiplex PCR; TCRdb holds only in-frame clones, not every one. This sample has fewer than 350,000 clones; more than 75% occur once, and the top ten carry roughly 1.9%. The material sequenced was peripheral blood. The receptors were sampled from a woman aged 25 to 45 who had recovered from COVID-19.

The rearrangement links TRBV2 to TRBJ2-7, with 7 nucleotides matching TRBD1. The V gene's germline CDR1 is SNHLY and CDR2 FYNNEI. CDR3 size: 15 residues. V lost 5 bases, J lost 3 bases, and 10 bases stayed unmatched. The CDR3 bases are TGTGCCAGCAGTTTAGAAGACGGGACAGACTACGAGCAGTACTTC. It is translated as CASSLEDGTDYEQYF.

This clone appeared once. The rearrangement links TRBV4-3 to TRBJ2-1; TRBD2 matches at 10 bases. The J segment lost 0 bases and the V segment lost 4 bases, leaving 0 bases of the junction unmatched. Germline V gene sequence: CDR1 LGHNA, CDR2 YSLEER. The CDR3 spans 15 residues. CDR3 amino acids: CASSLAGGSYNEQFF. The DNA for the CDR3 is TGCGCCAGCAGCCTAGCGGGAGGCTCCTACAATGAGCAGTTCTTC.

DNA for the CDR3: TGCAGCGTTGAATTTTGGGACAGGGGTTCCACTGAAGCTTTCTTT. Its protein is CSVEFWDRGSTEAFF. The chain carries TRBV29-1 and TRBJ1-1; 10 positions agree with TRBD1. From germline, CDR1 is SQVTM and CDR2 ANQGSEA. V shed 2 bases and J 4 bases; nucleotides not matched to a gene: 7. The CDR3 totals 15 residues.

This clone was picked up one time. The chain has TRBV4-3 and TRBJ2-1, with D unclear. Germline V gene sequence: CDR1 LGHNA, CDR2 YSLEER. The CDR3 loop spans 16 amino acids. Trimming stripped 0 bases from V and 0 bases from J, with 9 bases between. The CDR3 bases are TGCGCCAGCAGCCAAGAAATCGGGTACTCCTACAATGAGCAGTTCTTC. Encoded protein: CASSQEIGYSYNEQFF.

The genes are TRBV6-1 and TRBJ1-5, with unresolved D. V was trimmed by 3 bases and J by 7 bases, leaving 7 bases between them. Germline assignment: CDR1 MNHNS and CDR2 SASEGT. CDR3 size: 12 residues. CDR3 in DNA: TGTGCCAGCAGTGATGGTCGGCAGCCCCAGCATTTT. It specifies CASSDGRQPQHF.

This sequence joins TRBV3-1 (or the pseudogene TRBV3-2) and TRBJ1-1; D remains unclear. CDR3 size: 13 residues. V was trimmed by 2 bases and J by 3 bases, leaving 7 bases between them. Germline V gene data show CDR1 as LGHDT and CDR2 as YNNKEL (reference sequence). This CDR3 reads CASSQSGDTEAFF. The CDR3 DNA reads as TGTGCCAGCAGCCAAAGCGGGGACACTGAAGCTTTCTTT.

The table lists this clone with many counts. V and J are TRBV9 and TRBJ2-3, with 7 nucleotides matching TRBD2. This CDR3 is built from 15 residues. V gave up 6 bases and J gave up 1 base; unmatched junction bases: 8. Germline assignment: CDR1 SGDLS and CDR2 YYNGEE. CDR3 amino acids: CASNTGEGGTDTQYF. The CDR3 nucleotides are TGTGCCAGCAACACCGGGGAGGGTGGCACAGATACGCAGTATTTT.

This rearrangement joins TRBV9 to TRBJ2-2; D possibly corresponds to TRBD2 (6 bases). The CDR3 sequence is 17 residues long. Looked up from germline, CDR1 is SGDLS and CDR2 is YYNGEE. V gave up 4 bases and J gave up 7 bases, with 23 bases separating them. Written as DNA, the CDR3 is TGTGCCAGCAGCCCAATGGCGGGATATTGGTTAGGCGGGGAGCTGTTTTTT. Translated: CASSPMAGYWLGGELFF. The whole variable domain, remainder taken from reference TRBV9 and TRBJ2-2, is DSGVTQTPKHLITATGQRVTLRCSPRSGDLSVYWYQQSLDQGLQFLIQYYNGEERAKGNILERFSAQQFPDLHSELNLSSLELGDSALYFCASSPMAGYWLGGELFFGEGSRLTVL.

V is TRBV29-1 and J is TRBJ1-1; D is ambiguous. There are 10 residues in the CDR3. CDR1 is SQVTM and CDR2 is ANQGSEA in the germline V gene. V was pared by 3 bases and J by 4 bases, with 3 bases between. In DNA form, the CDR3 reads TGCAGCGTTGACCGCACTGAAGCTTTCTTT. Translated, it gives CSVDRTEAFF. Variable domain in full (rest from reference TRBV29-1 and TRBJ1-1): SAVISQKPSRDICQRGTSLTIQCQVDSQVTMMFWYRQQPGQSLTLIATANQGSEATYESGFVIDKFPISRPNLTFSTLTVSNMSPEDSSIYLCSVDRTEAFFGQGTRLTVV.

The chain recombines TRBV6-5 with TRBJ2-5; TRBD1 matches 7 bases. The CDR3 contains 16 residues. The J segment lost 5 bases and the V segment lost 4 bases, leaving 13 bases of the junction unmatched. Germline-derived CDR1 and CDR2 are MNHEY and SVGAGI. CDR3 sequence: CASSSDWTGPAETQYF. The CDR3 DNA reads as TGTGCCAGCAGTTCAGACTGGACAGGCCCCGCGGAGACCCAGTACTTC.

The table lists this clone with a few counts. The chain has TRBV7-9 and TRBJ1-4; 8 positions agree with TRBD1. Trimming took 1 base from V and 7 from J; bases not matched to a gene: 5. CDR1 is SEHNR and CDR2 is FQNEAQ in the germline V gene (reference sequence). The CDR3 has 15 amino acids. The CDR3 sequence is CASSLVDREGEKLFF. CDR3 DNA: TGTGCCAGCAGCTTAGTGGACAGGGAGGGTGAAAAACTGTTTTTT.

This sequence joins TRBV10-3 and TRBJ2-5; a possible D gene is TRBD2 (5 bases). V was trimmed by 3 bases and J by 5 bases, leaving 10 bases between them. Germline V gives CDR1 ENHRY, CDR2 SYGVKD. The CDR3 spans 13 residues. In DNA, the CDR3 is TGTGCCATCAGTGAATCGGGATTTGAGACCCAGTACTTC. Encoded protein: CAISESGFETQYF.

The chain joins TRBV6-1 to TRBJ2-7; no clear D gene. CDR1 and CDR2 (germline): MNHNS, SASEGT. V was cut by 0 bases and J by 3 bases, with 12 bases left in between. The CDR3 is 15 residues long. CDR3 sequence reads: CASSEAVAYYYEQYF. CDR3 nucleotides: TGTGCCAGCAGTGAAGCGGTCGCCTACTACTACGAGCAGTACTTC.

The chain combines TRBV3-1 (or the pseudogene TRBV3-2) with TRBJ1-1; D perhaps matches TRBD1 (6 bases). CDR3 length: 14 residues. Germline CDR1 and CDR2: LGHDT and YNNKEL (reference sequence). V was cut by 6 bases and J by 10 bases, with 21 bases left in between. The CDR3 DNA reads as TGTGCCAGCAGGGGAGAAAAAACAGGGTCGGGAGCTTTCTTT. Encoded protein: CASRGEKTGSGAFF.

J is TRBJ1-3 and V is TRBV6-6, with D perhaps TRBD1 (5 bases). V was clipped by 7 bases and J by 2 bases, with 12 bases between them. Germline CDR1 MNHNY, CDR2 SVGAGI (reference sequence). This CDR3 spans 14 amino acids. The chain's CDR3 is CASTSGNTGNTIYF. CDR3 in DNA: TGTGCCAGCACATCAGGGAATACTGGAAACACCATATATTTT.

The CDR3 loop is CASSFSMGADGAFF. In nucleotides, the CDR3 is TGTGCCAGCAGCTTTTCCATGGGGGCCGATGGGGCTTTCTTT. The chain carries TRBV7-9 and TRBJ1-1; possible D gene TRBD1, 6 bases. Trimming took 3 bases from V and 11 from J, leaving 19 bases between them. Germline V lookup: CDR1 SEHNR, CDR2 FQNEAQ (reference sequence). The CDR3 sequence is 14 residues long. The whole variable domain, remainder taken from reference TRBV7-9 and TRBJ1-1, is DTGVSQNPRHKITKRGQNVTFRCDPISEHNRLYWYRQTLGQGPEFLTYFQNEAQLEKSRLLSDRFSAERPKGSFSTLEIQRTEQGDSAMYLCASSFSMGADGAFFGQGTRLTVV.

V usage is TRBV7-2 and J usage is TRBJ1-5; D call uncertain. The germline V and J ends were trimmed by 3 bases and 3 bases, with 6 bases remaining between them. Germline V gene lookup returns CDR1 SGHTA and CDR2 FQGNSA. The CDR3 is made up of 13 amino acids. The CDR3 sequence: CASSFSLNQPQHF. CDR3 sequence (DNA): TGTGCCAGCAGCTTTAGTCTCAATCAGCCCCAGCATTTT.

The rearrangement links TRBV19 to TRBJ1-6; 10 bases are a match to TRBD1. The V gene's germline CDR1 is LNHDA and CDR2 SQIVND (reference sequence). The CDR3 has 18 residues. Unmatched junction bases numbered 14, after V lost 5 bases and J lost 7 bases. This CDR3 is CASSGRYPGQGTNSPLHF. CDR3 nucleotides: TGTGCCAGTAGTGGGCGATATCCGGGACAGGGGACCAATTCACCCCTCCACTTT.

This clone appeared a single time. The chain joins TRBV4-3 to TRBJ1-4; 8 nucleotides match TRBD1. Per germline, CDR1 LGHNA and CDR2 YSLEER. This CDR3 is built from 15 residues. J lost 7 bases, V lost 4 bases, and 8 bases had no gene match. As DNA, the CDR3 is TGCGCCAGCAGCCGGCTGACAGGGGTGGGTGAAAAACTGTTTTTT. This sequence encodes CASSRLTGVGEKLFF.

The chain links TRBV6-1 to TRBJ2-7, with 8 bases identical to TRBD1. Per the germline V gene, CDR1 is MNHNS and CDR2 is SASEGT. This CDR3 is built from 15 residues. With V trimmed by 0 bases and J by 1 base, 2 bases remained unmatched. DNA of the CDR3: TGTGCCAGCAGTGAAGCCCAGGGGGCTTCCTACGAGCAGTACTTC. Amino acid sequence: CASSEAQGASYEQYF.

DNA for the CDR3: TGCGCCAGCAGCAAGCTTGCCAGCGGGAGCACCTACGAGCAGTACTTC. This sequence encodes CASSKLASGSTYEQYF. The chain recombines TRBV4-3 with TRBJ2-7, with 8 bases lining up with TRBD2. The CDR3 runs 16 residues. CDR1 is LGHNA, CDR2 YSLEER, per germline. J gave up 2 bases and V 5 bases, and 11 bases lay outside the gene matches.

The chain joins TRBV25-1 to TRBJ2-7, with 9 bases that match TRBD1. V trimming: 6 bases; J trimming: 0 bases; junction bases outside the gene matches: 9. Looked up from germline, CDR1 is MGHDK and CDR2 is SYGVNS. The CDR3 extends over 16 amino acids. Here the CDR3 DNA reads TGTGCCAGCAGAAAACGGGACAGGGTCCACTCCTACGAGCAGTACTTC. This codes for CASRKRDRVHSYEQYF.

This clone has more than one count but fewer than ten. The CDR3 sequence: CASSQDLRRARVANTEAFF. The CDR3 bases are TGTGCCAGCAGCCAAGATTTACGTAGGGCGAGGGTCGCGAACACTGAAGCTTTCTTT. The chain employs TRBV3-1 (or the pseudogene TRBV3-2) and TRBJ1-1; D not resolved. There are 19 residues in the CDR3. Trimming stripped 0 bases from V and 1 base from J, with 21 bases between. Germline assignment: CDR1 LGHDT and CDR2 YNNKEL (reference sequence).

This chain uses TRBV12-3 or TRBV12-4 with TRBJ1-2; a possible D gene is TRBD1 (5 bases). This CDR3 region has 13 residues. V was pared by 0 bases and J by 7 bases, with 9 bases between. The CDR3 nucleotides read TGTGCCAGCAGTTTAGCGGGCAGGGCTGGCTACACCTTC. This codes for CASSLAGRAGYTF.

This clone was seen only once. V gene TRBV28 combines with J gene TRBJ2-4; tentatively, D is TRBD1 (5 bases). V was pared by 4 bases and J by 6 bases, with 10 bases between. CDR3 length: 13 residues. The germline V gene has CDR1 MDHEN and CDR2 SYDVKM. CDR3 protein: CASSYQGGNIQYF. CDR3 in DNA: TGTGCCAGCAGTTATCAGGGTGGAAACATTCAGTACTTC.

The chain links TRBV19 to TRBJ2-7, with no clear D. Trimming took 3 bases from V and 7 from J, leaving 13 bases between them. The CDR3 loop spans 13 amino acids. The V gene's germline CDR1 is LNHDA and CDR2 SQIVND (reference sequence). The CDR3 spells CASSMSWSEEQYF. DNA for the CDR3: TGTGCCAGTAGTATGTCTTGGTCTGAGGAGCAGTACTTC.

CDR3 DNA: TGTGCCAGCAGCCAAGAAACAGGGGTTCTGAACACTGAAGCTTTCTTT. Translation: CASSQETGVLNTEAFF. The chain has TRBV14 and TRBJ1-1; 7 bases line up with TRBD1. The junction had 4 bases not matched to a gene; V was cut back by 0 bases and J by 0 bases. This CDR3 comprises 16 residues. Per germline, CDR1 SGHDN and CDR2 FVKESK.